These 3 T cell receptor beta chains share one sample of origin, sequenced in a study of control samples from healthy donors and cancer patients. Profiling relied on immunoSEQ multiplex PCR, and the TCRdb table lists in-frame clones only, not all of them. The data show approximately 110,000 clones, with approximately 93% seen just once and 7.8% held by the top ten. The sample comprised blood. Receptors originate from a young woman in good health.

This chain connects TRBV5-4 to TRBJ2-7; 8 positions match TRBD2. The CDR3 length is 15 residues. Germline trimming cut 0 bases from V and 2 bases from J; bases unmatched to any gene: 4. The V gene's germline CDR1 is SGHNT and CDR2 YYREEE (reference sequence). In DNA form, the CDR3 reads TGTGCCAGCAGCTTGGCGGGAGCGGGGGCCTACGAGCAGTACTTC. Translating it yields CASSLAGAGAYEQYF.

The chain is built from TRBV28 and TRBJ2-1; 16 bases line up with TRBD2. V trimming: 5 bases; J trimming: 12 bases; junction bases outside the gene matches: 10. CDR3 length: 16 amino acids. CDR1 is MDHEN, CDR2 SYDVKM, per germline. For the CDR3, the DNA is TGTGCCAGCAGTCCGACCGGGACTAGCGGGAGGGTAGGGCAGTTCTTC. This sequence encodes CASSPTGTSGRVGQFF.

This rearrangement joins TRBV28 to TRBJ2-3; the D gene is possibly TRBD2 (5 bases). The CDR3 has 15 amino acids. Trimming stripped 5 bases from V and 3 bases from J, with 15 bases between. Germline-derived CDR1 and CDR2 are MDHEN and SYDVKM. CDR3 sequence: CASSATIGETDTQYF. The CDR3, as DNA: TGTGCCAGCAGTGCGACAATCGGGGAAACAGATACGCAGTATTTT.